Sequencing of this T cell receptor (beta chain) was carried out in a study of OX40 agonist ivuxolimab in advanced cancers. The assay was immunoSEQ multiplex PCR, and TCRdb's table has in-frame clones only and misses some. The sample contains approximately 50,000 clones, over 80% of which appear only once. V was trimmed by 8 bases and J by 2 bases, leaving 16 bases between them. The CDR3 totals 15 residues. Germline V gives CDR1 MGHRA, CDR2 YSYEKL. Sequenced material: CD4+ or CD8+ T cells sorted from blood, taken in a trial of the OX40 agonist ivuxolimab. The rearrangement links TRBV4-1 to TRBJ2-1; a possible D gene is TRBD2 (7 bases). The TCR originated in an adult with an advanced solid tumor such as melanoma, head and neck, liver or kidney cancer. CDR3 sequence reads: CASQREGQPYNEQFF. The DNA of the CDR3 is TGCGCCAGCCAGCGGGAAGGACAGCCCTACAATGAGCAGTTCTTC.